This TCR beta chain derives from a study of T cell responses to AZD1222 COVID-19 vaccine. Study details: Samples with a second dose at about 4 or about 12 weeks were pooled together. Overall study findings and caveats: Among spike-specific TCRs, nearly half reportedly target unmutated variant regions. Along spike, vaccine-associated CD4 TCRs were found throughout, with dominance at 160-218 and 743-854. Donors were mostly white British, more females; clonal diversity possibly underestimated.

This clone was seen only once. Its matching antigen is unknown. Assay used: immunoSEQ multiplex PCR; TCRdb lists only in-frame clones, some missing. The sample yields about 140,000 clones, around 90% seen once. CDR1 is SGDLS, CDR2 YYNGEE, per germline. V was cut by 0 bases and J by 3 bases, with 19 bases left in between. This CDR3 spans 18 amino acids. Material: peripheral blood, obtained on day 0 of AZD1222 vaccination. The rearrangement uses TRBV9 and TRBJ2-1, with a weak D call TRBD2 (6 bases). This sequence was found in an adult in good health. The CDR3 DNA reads TGTGCCAGCAGCGTAGCTACACGGGACTTATCCCACTACAATGAGCAGTTCTTC. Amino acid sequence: CASSVATRDLSHYNEQFF.